Below, one T cell receptor (beta chain) is given with its context. The target antigen is unknown. These data are taken from a study of CD8+CD57+ T cells in acquired aplastic anemia. Across the whole study: DNA from sorted CD4+ and CD8+ cells averaged about 3.2 ug. Sequencing produced an average of around 10 million reads per healthy donor for CD4+ cells.

The V gene's germline CDR1 is SNHLY and CDR2 FYNNEI. There are 13 residues in the CDR3. V gave up 2 bases and J gave up 6 bases, with 11 bases separating them. The study's findings and limits: Patients and controls shared over 25 CD8+ CDR3 sequences, which appeared highly expressed in patients and within their immunodominant clones. Patients showed no significant difference from controls in CD8+ Simpson's diversity.

The TCR beta profiling, which covered VDJ combination and CDR3 sequence, was carried out using genomic DNA as the template. TCRdb ran MiXCR on the reads and lists one entry per CDR3 protein. The table records roughly 50,000 distinct CDR3 sequences, about 73% of them present only once. The TCR comes from a human donor in good health, serving as a control. V gene TRBV2 combines with J gene TRBJ2-7; D is ambiguous. The specimen sequenced was sorted CD4+, CD8+, or CD8+CD57+ T cells (not recorded which) from PBMCs. CDR3 bases: TGTGCCAGCAGTGAACTCGGGCCTGGCGAGCAGTACTTC. This sequence encodes CASSELGPGEQYF.